One and the same sample provided the 14 T cell receptor beta chains below, sequenced in a study of cytomegalovirus exposure and HLA in healthy donors. Method: immunoSEQ multiplex PCR; TCRdb's copy keeps in-frame clones and lacks some. The top ten clones hold roughly 30% of a sample with some 130,000 clones, just under 85% of them seen once. The sequencing input was PBMCs. The receptor source for this set is a man under 40 in good health and CMV-seropositive.

The chain is built from TRBV9 and TRBJ2-3; 8 bases are a match to TRBD1. V dropped 1 base and J dropped 3; count of bases not matched to a gene: 4. In germline, CDR1 is SGDLS, CDR2 YYNGEE. This CDR3 has 15 amino acids. The CDR3 DNA sequence: TGTGCCAGCAGCGTACAGGGGGCTGGGACAGATACGCAGTATTTT. It codes for CASSVQGAGTDTQYF.

This clone was observed a few times. The same CDR3 is also encoded by other DNA sequences in this sample. The V call is TRBV18, the J call TRBJ1-1, with D tentatively TRBD1 (6 bases). Trimming cost V 3 bases and J 1 base, with 6 bases left between them. The germline V gene encodes CDR1 KGHSH and CDR2 LQKENI. This CDR3 has 13 amino acids. Written as DNA, the CDR3 is TGTGCCAGCTCACCGACAGGGAACACTGAAGCTTTCTTT. It codes for CASSPTGNTEAFF.

This clone has only one observation. The J gene is TRBJ1-3, the V gene TRBV9; D is undetermined. V was clipped by 3 bases and J by 0 bases, with 7 bases between them. CDR3 length: 14 residues. Germline V gives CDR1 SGDLS, CDR2 YYNGEE. The CDR3 sequence is CASSGSSSGNTIYF. The CDR3 coding sequence is TGTGCCAGCAGCGGGAGTAGCTCTGGAAACACCATATATTTT.

The J gene is TRBJ1-1, the V gene TRBV7-3; no clear D gene. This CDR3 contains 12 residues. The V gene lost 1 base and the J gene lost 7 bases, with 7 bases spanning the gap. In germline, CDR1 is SGHTA, CDR2 FQGTGA. Here the CDR3 reads CASSLSRGEAFF. The CDR3 bases are TGTGCCAGCAGCTTAAGCCGAGGTGAAGCTTTCTTT.

V is TRBV2 and J is TRBJ2-1; 9 bases agree with TRBD2. Losses at the gene ends were 4 bases for V and 6 bases for J; bases not matched to a gene: 7. The CDR3 runs to 15 residues. Per the germline V gene, CDR1 is SNHLY and CDR2 is FYNNEI. CDR3 protein: CASSGGVLAGNEQFF. In DNA, the CDR3 is TGTGCCAGCAGTGGAGGGGTACTAGCGGGCAATGAGCAGTTCTTC.

This chain uses TRBV5-1 with TRBJ2-7; 10 bases agree with TRBD1. Germline values: CDR1 SGHRS, CDR2 YFSETQ. The CDR3 has 15 amino acids. The V gene end was trimmed by 5 bases and the J gene end by 5 bases; junction bases not matched to a gene: 10. CDR3 DNA: TGCGCCAGCAGTTGGCCCGGGGGGACAGGGGACGAGCAGTACTTC. This gives the protein CASSWPGGTGDEQYF. Based on the CDR3 plus reference TRBV5-1 and TRBJ2-7, the full variable domain is KAGVTQTPRYLIKTRGQQVTLSCSPISGHRSVSWYQQTPGQGLQFLFEYFSETQRNKGNFPGRFSGRQFSNSRSEMNVSTLELGDSALYLCASSWPGGTGDEQYFGPGTRLTVT.

This chain uses TRBV7-6 with TRBJ2-7; perhaps TRBD1 as D (5 bases). The CDR3 runs 14 residues. Germline V gene sequence: CDR1 SGHVS, CDR2 FNYEAQ. V shed 5 bases and J shed 3 bases, with 14 bases lying between them. CDR3 residues: CASSRGPGDYEQYF. The CDR3 DNA follows: TGTGCCAGCAGCAGGGGTCCTGGGGACTACGAGCAGTACTTC.

The gene calls are TRBV5-1 and TRBJ1-2; D is possibly TRBD1 (5 bases). CDR1 is SGHRS, CDR2 YFSETQ, per germline. V was cut by 3 bases and J by 8 bases, with 11 bases left in between. This CDR3 contains 12 residues. CDR3 nucleotide sequence: TGCGCCAGCAGCTCCGACAGACACGGCTACACCTTC. Residues: CASSSDRHGYTF.

The genes are TRBV4-2 and TRBJ2-5, with TRBD2 matching over 7 bases. The CDR3 contains 14 residues. The V gene end was trimmed by 9 bases and the J gene end by 2 bases; junction bases not matched to a gene: 9. The germline CDR1 and CDR2 sequences are LGHNA and YNFKEQ. The CDR3 coding sequence is TGTGCCAGTAGCAACGGGGGGACTCAAGAGACCCAGTACTTC. Protein product: CASSNGGTQETQYF.

This clone was recorded a few times. The same CDR3 also results from other DNA sequences found in this sample. The chain is built from TRBV5-1 and TRBJ2-2; D gene uncertain. The CDR3 is 13 residues long. Trimming took 2 bases from V and 4 from J, leaving 6 bases between them. The germline CDR1 and CDR2 sequences are SGHRS and YFSETQ. The CDR3 region is CASSLGGTGELFF. As DNA, the CDR3 is TGCGCCAGCAGCTTAGGCGGCACCGGGGAGCTGTTTTTT.

The rearrangement uses TRBV29-1 and TRBJ2-3, with TRBD2 matching over 9 bases. J lost 2 bases, V lost 6 bases, and 9 bases had no gene match. Germline lookup yields CDR1 SQVTM and CDR2 ANQGSEA. The CDR3 loop spans 15 amino acids. CDR3 amino acids: CSVRGGGGPTDTQYF. CDR3 sequence (DNA): TGCAGCGTCCGAGGCGGGGGGGGCCCCACAGATACGCAGTATTTT.

This chain uses TRBV27 with TRBJ2-7; TRBD2 matches at 9 bases. Germline V gene data show CDR1 as MNHEY and CDR2 as SMNVEV (reference sequence). V was clipped by 6 bases and J by 2 bases; unmatched bases: 11. The CDR3 consists of 16 residues. As DNA, the CDR3 is TGTGCCAGCAGCCCCACGGTGGCTAGCGGGACCTACGAGCAGTACTTC. It yields the protein CASSPTVASGTYEQYF.

This clone was detected a few times. The chain combines TRBV6-5 with TRBJ1-5; TRBD1 is a possible D gene (6 bases). CDR1 and CDR2 from the germline V gene are MNHEY and SVGAGI. Deletions cut 5 bases from V and 1 base from J, with 9 bases between. The CDR3 consists of 14 residues. CDR3 sequence: CASSRTDSNQPQHF. As DNA, the CDR3 is TGTGCCAGCAGTCGGACAGACAGCAATCAGCCCCAGCATTTT.

This sequence joins TRBV10-3 and TRBJ1-2, with D perhaps matching TRBD1 (5 bases). The CDR3 is 16 residues long. V lost 5 bases and J 0 bases, leaving 16 bases between the germline ends. The V gene's germline CDR1 is ENHRY and CDR2 SYGVKD. The CDR3 sequence is CAISRRGGLANYGYTF. CDR3 nucleotide sequence: TGTGCCATCAGTAGGCGTGGGGGACTCGCTAACTATGGCTACACCTTC.